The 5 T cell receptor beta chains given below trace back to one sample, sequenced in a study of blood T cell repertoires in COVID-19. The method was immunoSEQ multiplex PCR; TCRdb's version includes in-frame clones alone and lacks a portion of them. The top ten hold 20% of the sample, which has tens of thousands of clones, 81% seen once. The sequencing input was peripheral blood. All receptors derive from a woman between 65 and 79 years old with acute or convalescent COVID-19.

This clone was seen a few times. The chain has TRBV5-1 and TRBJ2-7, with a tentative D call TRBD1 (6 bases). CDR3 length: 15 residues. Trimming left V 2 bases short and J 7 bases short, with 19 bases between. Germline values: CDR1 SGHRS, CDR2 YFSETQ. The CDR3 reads CASSFGQPLYDEQYF. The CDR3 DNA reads TGCGCCAGCAGCTTTGGACAGCCGCTCTACGATGAGCAGTACTTC. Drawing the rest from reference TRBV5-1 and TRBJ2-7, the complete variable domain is KAGVTQTPRYLIKTRGQQVTLSCSPISGHRSVSWYQQTPGQGLQFLFEYFSETQRNKGNFPGRFSGRQFSNSRSEMNVSTLELGDSALYLCASSFGQPLYDEQYFGPGTRLTVT.

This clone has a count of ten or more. In DNA, the CDR3 is TGTGCCAGCAGTTTTGGAGTTGAGGAGACCCAGTACTTC. Encoded protein: CASSFGVEETQYF. V and J are TRBV2 and TRBJ2-5; D not certain. The ends were cut back, 5 bases at V and 5 bases at J, with 12 bases in the middle. The CDR3 runs to 13 residues. Germline lookup yields CDR1 SNHLY and CDR2 FYNNEI.

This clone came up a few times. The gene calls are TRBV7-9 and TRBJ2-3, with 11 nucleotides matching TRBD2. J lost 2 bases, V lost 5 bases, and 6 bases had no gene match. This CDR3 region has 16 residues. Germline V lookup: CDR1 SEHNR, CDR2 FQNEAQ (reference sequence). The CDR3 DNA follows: TGTGCCAGCAGCGGCCGGACTAGCGGGCCCACAGATACGCAGTATTTT. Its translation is CASSGRTSGPTDTQYF.

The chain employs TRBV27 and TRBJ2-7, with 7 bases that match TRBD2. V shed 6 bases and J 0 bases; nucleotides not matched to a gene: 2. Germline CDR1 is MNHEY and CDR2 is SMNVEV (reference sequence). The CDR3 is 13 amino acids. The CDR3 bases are TGTGCCAGCAGAAGCGGGAACTCCTACGAGCAGTACTTC. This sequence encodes CASRSGNSYEQYF.

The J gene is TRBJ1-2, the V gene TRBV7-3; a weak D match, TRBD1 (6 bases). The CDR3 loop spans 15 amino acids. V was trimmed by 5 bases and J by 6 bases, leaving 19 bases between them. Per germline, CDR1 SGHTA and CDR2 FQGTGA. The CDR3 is CASSDGGHPDDGYTF. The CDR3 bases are TGTGCCAGCAGCGATGGGGGACACCCGGACGATGGCTACACCTTC. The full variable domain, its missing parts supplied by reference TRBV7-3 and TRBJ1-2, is GAGVSQTPSNKVTEKGKYVELRCDPISGHTALYWYRQSLGQGPEFLIYFQGTGAADDSGLPNDRFFAVRPEGSVSTLKIQRTERGDSAVYLCASSDGGHPDDGYTFGSGTRLTVV.